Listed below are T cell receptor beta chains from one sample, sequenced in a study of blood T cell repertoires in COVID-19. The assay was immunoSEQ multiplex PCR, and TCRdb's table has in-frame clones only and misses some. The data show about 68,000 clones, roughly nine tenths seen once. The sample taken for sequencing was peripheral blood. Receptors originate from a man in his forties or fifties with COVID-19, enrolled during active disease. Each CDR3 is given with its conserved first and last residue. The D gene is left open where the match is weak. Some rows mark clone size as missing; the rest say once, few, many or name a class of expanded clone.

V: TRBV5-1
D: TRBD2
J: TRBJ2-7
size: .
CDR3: CASSFAGGYEQYF
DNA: TGCGCCAGCAGCTTCGCGGGAGGCTACGAGCAGTACTTC

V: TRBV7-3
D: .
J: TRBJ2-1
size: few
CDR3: CASSPAGNSYNEQFF
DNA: TGTGCCAGCAGCCCCGCCGGGAACTCCTACAATGAGCAGTTCTTC

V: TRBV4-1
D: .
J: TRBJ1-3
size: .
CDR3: CASSHSGHTGNTIYF
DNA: TGCGCCAGCAGCCATTCGGGACACACTGGAAACACCATATATTTT

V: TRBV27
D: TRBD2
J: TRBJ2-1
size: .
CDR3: CASSLWTSSGNEQFF
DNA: TGTGCCAGCAGTTTGTGGACTAGCTCGGGCAATGAGCAGTTCTTC

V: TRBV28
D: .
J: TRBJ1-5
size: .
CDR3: CASSGAGPNQPQHF
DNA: TGTGCCAGCAGTGGGGCAGGGCCAAATCAGCCCCAGCATTTT

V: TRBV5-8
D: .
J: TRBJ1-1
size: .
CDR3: CASSTGLLMNTEAFF
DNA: TGTGCCAGCAGCACGGGACTGCTCATGAACACTGAAGCTTTCTTT

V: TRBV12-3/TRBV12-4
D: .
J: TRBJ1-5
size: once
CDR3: CASRGRVSQPQHF
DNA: TGTGCCAGCAGGGGCAGGGTATCTCAGCCCCAGCATTTT

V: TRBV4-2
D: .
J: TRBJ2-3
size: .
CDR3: CASSQGGGTDTQYF
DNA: TGTGCCAGCAGCCAGGGGGGAGGCACAGATACGCAGTATTTT

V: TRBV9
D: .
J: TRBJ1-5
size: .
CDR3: CASSVDSGGPYSNQPQHF
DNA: TGTGCCAGCAGCGTAGATTCGGGGGGCCCGTATAGCAATCAGCCCCAGCATTTT

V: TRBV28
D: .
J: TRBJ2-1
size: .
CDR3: CASSFAGEQFF
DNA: TGTGCCAGCAGTTTTGCGGGGGAGCAGTTCTTC

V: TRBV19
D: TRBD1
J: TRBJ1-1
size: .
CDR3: CASSQGTGNTEAFF
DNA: TGTGCCAGTAGCCAGGGGACAGGGAACACTGAAGCTTTCTTT

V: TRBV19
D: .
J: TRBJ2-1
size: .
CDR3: CASSTRRDSYNEQFF
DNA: TGTGCCAGTAGTACCCGCCGGGACTCTTACAATGAGCAGTTCTTC

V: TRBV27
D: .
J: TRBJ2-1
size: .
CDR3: CASSLTGPYNEQFF
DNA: TGTGCCAGCAGTTTAACAGGACCTTACAATGAGCAGTTCTTC

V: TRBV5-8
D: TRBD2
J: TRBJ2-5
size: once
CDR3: CASSYGGGIQETQYF
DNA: TGTGCCAGCAGCTACGGGGGAGGGATACAAGAGACCCAGTACTTC

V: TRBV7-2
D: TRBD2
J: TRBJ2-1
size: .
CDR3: CASSPTRGAGGDEQFF
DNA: TGTGCCAGCAGCCCAACCCGGGGCGCGGGAGGCGATGAGCAGTTCTTC

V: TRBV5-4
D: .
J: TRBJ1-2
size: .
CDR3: CASSLTFNFPGIYGYTF
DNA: TGTGCCAGCAGCTTGACGTTTAATTTCCCAGGGATCTATGGCTACACCTTC

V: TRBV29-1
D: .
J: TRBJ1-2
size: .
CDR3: CSAQGSYGYTF
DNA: TGCAGCGCCCAGGGTAGCTATGGCTACACCTTC

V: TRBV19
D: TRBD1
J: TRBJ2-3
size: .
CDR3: CASSIGQGQGVQDTQYF
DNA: TGTGCCAGTAGTATAGGTCAGGGACAGGGGGTCCAAGATACGCAGTATTTT

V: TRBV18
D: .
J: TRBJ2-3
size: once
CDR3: CASSPQADTQYF
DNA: TGTGCCAGCTCACCCCAGGCAGATACGCAGTATTTT

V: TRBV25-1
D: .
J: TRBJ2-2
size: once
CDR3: CASRGDKGELFF
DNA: TGTGCCAGCAGGGGAGATAAGGGGGAGCTGTTTTTT

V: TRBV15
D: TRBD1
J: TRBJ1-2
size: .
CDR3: CATSGQDYGYTF
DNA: TGTGCCACCAGCGGACAGGACTATGGCTACACCTTC

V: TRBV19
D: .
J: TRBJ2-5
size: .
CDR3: CASSIDRVGRCGQETQYF
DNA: TGTGCCAGTAGTATAGATAGGGTCGGCCGGTGCGGGCAAGAGACCCAGTACTTC

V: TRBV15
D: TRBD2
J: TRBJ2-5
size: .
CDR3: CATSRSGRGQETQYF
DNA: TGTGCCACCAGCAGATCGGGGAGGGGTCAAGAGACCCAGTACTTC

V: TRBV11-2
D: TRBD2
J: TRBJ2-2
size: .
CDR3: CASSLAVAGGVTGELFF
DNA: TGTGCCAGCAGCTTGGCGGTAGCGGGAGGGGTCACCGGGGAGCTGTTTTTT

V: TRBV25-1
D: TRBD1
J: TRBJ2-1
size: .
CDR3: CASSSGQGSSYNEQFF
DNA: TGTGCCAGCAGTTCAGGACAGGGGAGCTCCTACAATGAGCAGTTCTTC

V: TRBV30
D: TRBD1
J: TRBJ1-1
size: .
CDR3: CAWNPGQKNTEAFF
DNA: TGTGCTTGGAACCCGGGACAGAAGAACACTGAAGCTTTCTTT

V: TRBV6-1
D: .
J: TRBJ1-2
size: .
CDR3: CASSEAGGDYGYTF
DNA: TGTGCCAGCAGTGAAGCAGGGGGAGACTATGGCTACACCTTC

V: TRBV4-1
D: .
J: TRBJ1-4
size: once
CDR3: CASSQGAGGNEKLFF
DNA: TGCGCCAGCAGCCAGGGGGCGGGTGGTAATGAAAAACTGTTTTTT

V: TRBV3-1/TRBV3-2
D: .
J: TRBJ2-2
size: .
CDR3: CASSQVRTGELFF
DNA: TGTGCCAGCAGCCAAGTCAGGACCGGGGAGCTGTTTTTT

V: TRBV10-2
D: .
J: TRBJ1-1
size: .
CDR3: CASRILQGDTEAFF
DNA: TGCGCCAGCAGGATATTACAGGGAGACACTGAAGCTTTCTTT

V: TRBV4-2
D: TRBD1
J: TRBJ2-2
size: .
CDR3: CASSQPDRVAGELFF
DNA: TGTGCCAGCAGCCAACCGGACAGGGTTGCCGGGGAGCTGTTTTTT

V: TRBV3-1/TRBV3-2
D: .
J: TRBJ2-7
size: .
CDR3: CASSQGGDRRYYEQYF
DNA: TGTGCCAGCAGTCAAGGGGGGGACAGGCGTTACTACGAGCAGTACTTC

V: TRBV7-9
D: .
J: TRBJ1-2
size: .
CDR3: CASSLWGGLKPSNYGYTF
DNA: TGTGCCAGCAGCTTATGGGGGGGGTTGAAACCCTCTAACTATGGCTACACCTTC

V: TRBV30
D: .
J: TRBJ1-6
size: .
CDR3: CAWSVRPGANSPLHF
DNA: TGTGCCTGGAGTGTACGTCCGGGAGCTAATTCACCCCTCCACTTT

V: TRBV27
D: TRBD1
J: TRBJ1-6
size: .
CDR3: CASLQGAGSPLHF
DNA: TGTGCCAGTTTACAGGGGGCAGGATCACCCCTCCACTTT

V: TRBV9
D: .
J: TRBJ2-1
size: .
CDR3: CASSVSGRSYNEQFF
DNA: TGTGCCAGCAGCGTCTCGGGTCGTTCCTACAATGAGCAGTTCTTC

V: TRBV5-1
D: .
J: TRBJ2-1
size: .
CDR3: CASSLSGSYNEQFF
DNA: TGCGCCAGCAGCTTGTCCGGGTCTTACAATGAGCAGTTCTTC

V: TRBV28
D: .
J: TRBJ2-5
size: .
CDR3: CASSRTVQETQYF
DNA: TGTGCCAGCAGTCGGACAGTACAAGAGACCCAGTACTTC

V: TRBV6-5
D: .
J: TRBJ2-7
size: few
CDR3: CASKEGLSVHEQYF
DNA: TGTGCCAGCAAAGAGGGACTGTCAGTCCACGAGCAGTACTTC

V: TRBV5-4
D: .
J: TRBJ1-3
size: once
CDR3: CASSIQWNTIYF
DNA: TGTGCCAGCAGCATCCAGTGGAACACCATATATTTT

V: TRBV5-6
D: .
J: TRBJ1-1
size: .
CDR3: CASSVGLGNTEAFF
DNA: TGTGCCAGCAGCGTGGGACTCGGGAACACTGAAGCTTTCTTT

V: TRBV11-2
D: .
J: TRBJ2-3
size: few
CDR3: CASSLGAGDTQYF
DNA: TGTGCCAGCAGCTTAGGGGCTGGGGATACGCAGTATTTT

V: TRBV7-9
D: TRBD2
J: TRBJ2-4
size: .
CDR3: CASSLGVGTSGLAKNIQYF
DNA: TGTGCCAGCAGCTTAGGGGTCGGGACTAGCGGCCTAGCCAAAAACATTCAGTACTTC

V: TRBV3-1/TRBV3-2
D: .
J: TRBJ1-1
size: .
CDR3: CASSPTGNTEAFF
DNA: TGTGCCAGCAGCCCGACAGGGAACACTGAAGCTTTCTTT

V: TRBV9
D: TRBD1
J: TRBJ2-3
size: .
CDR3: CASTPTGGDTDTQYF
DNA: TGTGCCAGCACCCCGACAGGGGGCGACACAGATACGCAGTATTTT

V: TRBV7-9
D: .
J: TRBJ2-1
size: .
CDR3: CAGVRSTEFNEQFF
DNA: TGTGCCGGTGTCCGCTCGACTGAATTCAATGAGCAGTTCTTC

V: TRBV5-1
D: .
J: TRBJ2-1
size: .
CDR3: CASSPITGRGSYNEQFF
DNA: TGCGCCAGCAGCCCAATAACAGGGAGAGGCTCCTACAATGAGCAGTTCTTC

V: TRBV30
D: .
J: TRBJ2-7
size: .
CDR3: CAWARGRSEQYF
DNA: TGTGCCTGGGCCAGGGGACGTTCCGAGCAGTACTTC